This entry features one T cell receptor (beta chain) sequence. The target antigen is unknown. The V gene lost 6 bases and the J gene lost 0 bases, with 7 bases spanning the gap. CDR3 length equals 13 residues. Germline V gives CDR1 MNHEY, CDR2 SVGEGT. The sample originates from a study of human T cells and chemical hapten exposure. In the study overall: Diphenylcyclopropenone was applied weekly to patients' scalps across the approximately 25-week study. Study observations and caveats: Each of the donors had alopecia, so their immune responses may not resemble those of healthy people.

The authors' processing: Individual samples carried between roughly 23,224 and 700,000 TCRs, with more than 85,000 as the median. TCRdb redid the calling of the RACE reads with MiXCR, one entry per CDR3 protein. TCRdb, rather than the study authors, made the V and J calls. The data show about 190,000 distinct CDR3 sequences, more than 20% seen once. As for time point: patch test 3, about 24 weeks after DPC sensitization. Stated treatment: therapeutic diphenylcyclopropenone sensitization with weekly scalp DPC. Unfractionated whole blood yielded total RNA. The specimen comprised whole blood, sampled in connection with sensitization to the hapten diphenylcyclopropenone (DPC). This sequence joins TRBV6-2 or TRBV6-3 and TRBJ2-3; D is undetermined. The source is a woman between 40 and 55 years old with alopecia areata. Some clones in this sample may be carry-over from other donors' samples. The chain's CDR3 is CASRSPSTDTQYF. DNA for the CDR3: TGTGCCAGCAGATCTCCAAGCACAGATACGCAGTATTTT.